One sample yielded the 10 T cell receptor beta chains listed below, sequenced in a study of blood T cell repertoires in COVID-19. Profiling relied on immunoSEQ multiplex PCR, and the TCRdb table lists in-frame clones only, not all of them. The repertoire consists of about 280,000 clones, with about 90% occurring once and the leading ten covering roughly 1.5%. The sample was PBMCs or T cells enriched from blood (not recorded which). These TCRs come from a woman aged 18-35 years with acute COVID-19.

The rearrangement links TRBV29-1 to TRBJ1-2, with 7 positions matching TRBD1. The CDR3 extends over 16 amino acids. CDR1 and CDR2 from the germline V gene are SQVTM and ANQGSEA. Losses at the gene ends were 1 base for V and 1 base for J; bases not matched to a gene: 9. CDR3 sequence: CSVEGGPGQINYGYTF. The CDR3, as DNA: TGCAGCGTTGAAGGTGGCCCGGGACAGATTAACTATGGCTACACCTTC.

The chain employs TRBV10-3 and TRBJ1-5; tentatively, D is TRBD1 (5 bases). Per the germline V gene, CDR1 is ENHRY and CDR2 is SYGVKD. Trimming cost V 8 bases and J 0 bases, with 14 bases left between them. The CDR3 is made up of 15 amino acids. The CDR3 protein is CAISVGGGSNQPQHF. The CDR3 nucleotides read TGTGCCATCTCGGTCGGGGGGGGTAGCAATCAGCCCCAGCATTTT.

The V gene is TRBV19, the J gene TRBJ2-1, with 11 nucleotides matching TRBD2. The CDR3 contains 15 residues. Germline values: CDR1 LNHDA, CDR2 SQIVND (reference sequence). J lost 5 bases, V lost 6 bases, and 6 bases had no gene match. The CDR3 sequence is CASRAKTSGNNEQFF. CDR3 coding DNA: TGTGCCAGTAGGGCTAAGACTAGCGGGAACAATGAGCAGTTCTTC.

The chain has TRBV6-2 or TRBV6-3 and TRBJ1-5; possibly TRBD1 for D (5 bases). CDR1 is MNHEY, CDR2 SVGEGT, per germline. The germline V and J ends were trimmed by 6 bases and 4 bases, with 16 bases remaining between them. The CDR3 consists of 15 residues. In DNA, the CDR3 is TGTGCCAGCAGCCCTTTCCCGGGGGAAAATCAGCCCCAGCATTTT. Amino acid sequence: CASSPFPGENQPQHF.

V is TRBV15 and J is TRBJ2-2; the match to TRBD1 covers 8 bases. Germline CDR1 reads LNHNV; CDR2 reads YYDKDF (reference sequence). The CDR3 consists of 17 residues. Germline trimming cut 0 bases from V and 6 bases from J; bases unmatched to any gene: 9. This chain's CDR3 is CATSRDFGRGLPGELFF. For the CDR3, the DNA is TGTGCCACCAGCAGAGATTTCGGCAGGGGGCTTCCCGGGGAGCTGTTTTTT.

This sequence joins TRBV11-2 and TRBJ1-4, with TRBD1 matching over 8 bases. The J segment lost 4 bases and the V segment lost 5 bases, leaving 3 bases of the junction unmatched. This CDR3 comprises 14 residues. From germline, CDR1 is SGHAT and CDR2 FQNNGV. CDR3 sequence (DNA): TGTGCCAGCAGCAAACAGGGGGTTAATGAAAAACTGTTTTTT. Its protein product is CASSKQGVNEKLFF.

This chain links TRBV11-3 with TRBJ2-3, with a weak D call TRBD2 (6 bases). V lost 5 bases, J lost 2 bases, and 8 bases lay in between. Germline CDR1 SGHNT, CDR2 YENEEA. The length of the CDR3 is 13 residues. CDR3 amino acids: CASSSGPTDTQYF. CDR3 sequence (DNA): TGTGCCAGCAGCAGCGGGCCCACAGATACGCAGTATTTT.

This clone has only a few counts. The rearrangement uses TRBV23-1 and TRBJ2-5, with 14 bases fitting TRBD2. Being an ORF, TRBV23-1 has a function that is uncertain. V trimming: 3 bases; J trimming: 5 bases; junction bases outside the gene matches: 8. The CDR3 runs to 17 residues. Here the CDR3 DNA reads TGCGCCAGCAGTCATCTCACCCGACTAGCGGGAGGGGAGACCCAGTACTTC. This translates into CASSHLTRLAGGETQYF.

This chain joins TRBV27 and TRBJ1-5; TRBD1 matches at 9 bases. Germline values: CDR1 MNHEY, CDR2 SMNVEV (reference sequence). J was trimmed by 9 bases and V by 5 bases; bases with no gene match: 8. The CDR3 has 14 residues. CDR3 residues: CASSLGQGRPPQHF. The CDR3 region has the DNA TGTGCCAGCAGTCTAGGACAGGGGAGGCCGCCCCAGCATTTT.

The chain joins TRBV27 to TRBJ2-1; 13 bases are a match to TRBD2. The length of the CDR3 is 17 residues. The germline V gene encodes CDR1 MNHEY and CDR2 SMNVEV (reference sequence). Trimming removed 2 bases from V and 7 bases from J; junction bases left unmatched: 8. The CDR3 nucleotides are TGTGCCAGCAGTTTAACCGGGACTAGCGGGATTAGGAATGAGCAGTTCTTC. It translates to CASSLTGTSGIRNEQFF.